These 28 T cell receptor beta chains came from one sample sequenced in a study of blood T cell repertoires in COVID-19. The protocol was immunoSEQ multiplex PCR, while the TCRdb copy is restricted to in-frame clones and leaves out a portion. The repertoire includes about 24,000 clones, about 81% of them detected once, and almost 2.5% sits in the top ten. Sequencing used peripheral blood. The receptors shown here come from a woman in her 70s with COVID-19, enrolled during active disease.

This clone was picked up a small number of times. The chain links TRBV19 to TRBJ1-1; 8 nucleotides align to TRBD1. Germline CDR1 LNHDA, CDR2 SQIVND (reference sequence). The V gene end was trimmed by 4 bases and the J gene end by 5 bases; junction bases not matched to a gene: 3. The CDR3 extends over 13 amino acids. CDR3 protein: CASSTTGVTEAFF. The CDR3, as DNA: TGTGCCAGTAGTACGACAGGGGTAACTGAAGCTTTCTTT.

This clone was counted a single time. This chain connects TRBV5-1 to TRBJ1-1; D is possibly TRBD1 (6 bases). The V end was cut by 2 bases, the J end by 6 bases, with 14 bases between. CDR1 is SGHRS and CDR2 is YFSETQ in the germline V gene. CDR3 size: 14 residues. The CDR3 DNA reads as TGCGCCAGCAGCTTTTTGCACGAGGGGGCTGAAGCTTTCTTT. This codes for CASSFLHEGAEAFF.

The chain links TRBV10-3 to TRBJ2-7; D not certain. The ends were cut back, 3 bases at V and 3 bases at J, with 6 bases in the middle. In germline, CDR1 is ENHRY, CDR2 SYGVKD. CDR3 length equals 12 residues. In DNA form, the CDR3 reads TGTGCCATCAGTGATCGAGGCTACGAGCAGTACGTC. Translation gives CAISDRGYEQYV.

The chain joins TRBV18 to TRBJ2-7, with D possibly matching TRBD2 (6 bases). The V gene's germline CDR1 is KGHSH and CDR2 LQKENI. Trimming took off 6 bases at V and 6 bases at J, with 18 bases between the two ends. There are 14 residues in the CDR3. CDR3 amino acids: CASSRLGTAREQYF. CDR3 in DNA: TGTGCCAGCTCGCGCCTCGGGACTGCTCGCGAGCAGTACTTC. The full variable domain, in which reference TRBV18 and TRBJ2-7 provide the parts outside the CDR3, is NAGVMQNPRHLVRRRGQEARLRCSPMKGHSHVYWYRQLPEEGLKFMVYLQKENIIDESGMPKERFSAEFPKEGPSILRIQQVVRGDSAAYFCASSRLGTAREQYFGPGTRLTVT.

The table lists this clone with a few counts. This chain links TRBV5-4 with TRBJ1-1; 9 positions match TRBD1. The CDR3 has 15 amino acids. The V segment lost 4 bases and the J segment 0 bases; nucleotides outside the gene matches: 4. Germline V gives CDR1 SGHNT, CDR2 YYREEE (reference sequence). The CDR3 reads CASSPRTGVNTEAFF. DNA of the CDR3: TGTGCCAGCAGCCCACGGACAGGGGTGAACACTGAAGCTTTCTTT.

The chain combines TRBV29-1 with TRBJ1-1; 9 bases fit TRBD1. The CDR3 runs to 14 residues. Germline V lookup: CDR1 SQVTM, CDR2 ANQGSEA. Losses at the gene ends were 4 bases for V and 5 bases for J; bases not matched to a gene: 8. CDR3 loop: CSVGPTGGGTEAFF. Here the CDR3 DNA reads TGCAGCGTTGGCCCTACAGGGGGCGGTACTGAAGCTTTCTTT.

The V and J genes are TRBV19 and TRBJ1-2, with a weak D call TRBD1 (5 bases). The germline V and J ends were trimmed by 9 bases and 8 bases, with 19 bases remaining between them. CDR1 LNHDA and CDR2 SQIVND come from the germline V gene (reference sequence). The CDR3 sequence is 13 residues long. CDR3 residues: CASTPGGLWGYTF. CDR3 sequence (DNA): TGTGCCAGCACCCCGGGGGGGTTGTGGGGCTACACCTTC. The full variable domain, rest sourced from reference TRBV19 and TRBJ1-2, is DGGITQSPKYLFRKEGQNVTLSCEQNLNHDAMYWYRQDPGQGLRLIYYSQIVNDFQKGDIAEGYSVSREKKESFPLTVTSAQKNPTAFYLCASTPGGLWGYTFGSGTRLTVV.

The rearrangement uses TRBV27 and TRBJ2-1, with D tentatively TRBD1 (5 bases). Trimming pared 5 bases from V and 0 bases from J, leaving 11 bases between. CDR1 is MNHEY and CDR2 is SMNVEV in the germline V gene (reference sequence). The CDR3 covers 15 residues. The CDR3: CASSLRQSSYNEQFF. CDR3 bases: TGTGCCAGCAGTCTCAGACAGAGCTCCTACAATGAGCAGTTCTTC.

The V and J genes are TRBV7-8 and TRBJ2-1, with 11 positions matching TRBD2. The ends lost 1 base at V and 10 bases at J; junction bases unmatched: 9. Germline CDR1 is SGHVS and CDR2 is FQNEAQ. The CDR3 loop spans 16 amino acids. The CDR3 reads CASSLVGPGLADEQFF. CDR3 bases: TGTGCCAGCAGCTTAGTGGGTCCGGGACTAGCGGACGAGCAGTTCTTC.

The chain links TRBV27 to TRBJ1-6; 11 bases match TRBD1. The CDR3 has 18 residues. Germline loops: CDR1 MNHEY, CDR2 SMNVEV (reference sequence). V was clipped by 1 base and J by 4 bases; unmatched bases: 6. This CDR3 reads CASSLYWTGGAYNSPLHF. In DNA form, the CDR3 reads TGTGCCAGCAGTTTATACTGGACAGGGGGCGCTTATAATTCACCCCTCCACTTT.

The J gene is TRBJ2-2, the V gene TRBV15; 10 bases align to TRBD2. Germline values: CDR1 LNHNV, CDR2 YYDKDF (reference sequence). Trimming at V came to 3 bases and at J to 6 bases, leaving 7 bases not matched to a gene. There are 16 residues in the CDR3. The CDR3: CATSSGLAGDAGELFF. Here the CDR3 DNA reads TGTGCCACCAGCAGCGGGCTAGCGGGGGATGCCGGGGAGCTGTTTTTT.

The gene calls are TRBV3-1 (or the pseudogene TRBV3-2) and TRBJ2-3, with 8 bases matching TRBD2. V dropped 0 bases and J dropped 3; count of bases not matched to a gene: 2. Germline lookup yields CDR1 LGHDT and CDR2 YNNKEL (reference sequence). The length of the CDR3 is 15 residues. CDR3 sequence (DNA): TGTGCCAGCAGCCAAGACCAGCGGGAGACAGATACGCAGTATTTT. This translates into CASSQDQRETDTQYF.

The J gene is TRBJ2-7, the V gene TRBV6-5; 8 bases match TRBD1. V lost 6 bases and J lost 1; bases outside the gene matches: 5. Germline V gene sequence: CDR1 MNHEY, CDR2 SVGAGI. This CDR3 has 14 residues. CDR3 in amino acids: CASRRQGASYEQYF. Written as DNA, the CDR3 is TGTGCCAGCAGGAGGCAGGGGGCGTCCTACGAGCAGTACTTC.

The chain combines TRBV19 with TRBJ2-1, with 8 bases matching TRBD2. V shed 6 bases, J shed 5 bases, and the junction held 12 bases outside the gene matches. Germline V gives CDR1 LNHDA, CDR2 SQIVND (reference sequence). The CDR3 spans 16 residues. The CDR3, as DNA: TGTGCCAGTAGGGCCACCCTAGCGGGTAAAAACAATGAGCAGTTCTTC. Residues: CASRATLAGKNNEQFF.

The DNA for the CDR3 is TGTGCCAGCAGTGCGAGGGACAGGGGGCCGGGAAACACCATATATTTT. The encoded protein is CASSARDRGPGNTIYF. This sequence joins TRBV6-1 and TRBJ1-3, with 12 bases that match TRBD1. Trimming took 4 bases from V and 4 from J; bases not matched to a gene: 5. The germline CDR1 and CDR2 sequences are MNHNS and SASEGT. CDR3 size: 16 residues.

The rearrangement links TRBV9 to TRBJ2-1; the match to TRBD2 covers 10 bases. Germline CDR1 SGDLS, CDR2 YYNGEE. The CDR3 runs to 14 residues. V was pared by 4 bases and J by 8 bases, with 6 bases of the junction left unmatched. The CDR3 loop reads CASSPLAGADEQFF. CDR3 DNA sequence: TGTGCCAGCAGCCCTCTAGCGGGAGCAGATGAGCAGTTCTTC.

The chain combines TRBV15 with TRBJ2-3; TRBD1 aligns across 9 bases. The V and J ends lost 3 bases and 3 bases, in that order; junction bases with no gene match: 4. The CDR3 loop spans 15 amino acids. CDR1 is LNHNV and CDR2 is YYDKDF in the germline V gene (reference sequence). Here the CDR3 reads CATSSPDRGTDTQYF. The CDR3 bases are TGTGCCACCAGCAGTCCGGACAGGGGAACAGATACGCAGTATTTT.

The chain recombines TRBV13 with TRBJ2-7; D not certain. Germline V gene sequence: CDR1 PRHDT, CDR2 FYEKMQ (reference sequence). Trimming cost V 5 bases and J 4 bases, with 9 bases left between them. The CDR3 sequence is 12 residues long. CDR3: CASSREPYEQYF. The CDR3 DNA reads as TGTGCCAGCAGCCGAGAACCGTACGAGCAGTACTTC.

This chain joins TRBV10-3 and TRBJ2-5, with 10 bases matching TRBD2. CDR1 and CDR2 from the germline V gene are ENHRY and SYGVKD. V was pared by 4 bases and J by 2 bases, with 1 base of the junction left unmatched. This CDR3 is 14 amino acids long. The CDR3 nucleotides read TGTGCCATCAGTGGGACTAGCGGACAAGAGACCCAGTACTTC. This gives the protein CAISGTSGQETQYF.

This chain connects TRBV11-3 to TRBJ1-1; 7 nucleotides match TRBD1. V was clipped by 5 bases and J by 3 bases; unmatched bases: 6. The CDR3 spans 14 residues. The germline V gene encodes CDR1 SGHNT and CDR2 YENEEA. This CDR3 reads CASSPRDSHTEAFF. CDR3 sequence (DNA): TGTGCCAGCAGCCCCCGGGACAGTCACACTGAAGCTTTCTTT.

This clone has more than one count but fewer than ten. Other DNA sequences of this sample code for an identical CDR3. The chain has TRBV11-2 and TRBJ2-1, with 9 nucleotides matching TRBD2. The CDR3 totals 15 residues. Germline V gene lookup returns CDR1 SGHAT and CDR2 FQNNGV. The J segment lost 8 bases and the V segment lost 10 bases, leaving 15 bases of the junction unmatched. The CDR3 sequence is CATRRGRGGRDEQFF. The CDR3 coding sequence is TGTGCCACCCGCCGAGGGCGGGGGGGCCGAGATGAGCAGTTCTTC. The whole variable domain, remainder taken from reference TRBV11-2 and TRBJ2-1, is EAGVAQSPRYKIIEKRQSVAFWCNPISGHATLYWYQQILGQGPKLLIQFQNNGVVDDSQLPKDRFSAERLKGVDSTLKIQPAKLEDSAVYLCATRRGRGGRDEQFFGPGTRLTVL.

The chain couples TRBV5-1 to TRBJ1-3; 8 bases line up with TRBD1. In germline, CDR1 is SGHRS, CDR2 YFSETQ. The junction had 7 bases not matched to a gene; V was cut back by 3 bases and J by 8 bases. The CDR3 contains 14 residues. CDR3 in amino acids: CASSSDRERDTIYF. For the CDR3, the DNA is TGCGCCAGCAGCTCGGACAGGGAAAGAGACACCATATATTTT.

V and J are TRBV5-4 and TRBJ1-2, with a tentative D call TRBD1 (5 bases). CDR1 and CDR2 from the germline V gene are SGHNT and YYREEE (reference sequence). With 4 bases removed from V and 2 bases from J, the gap between germline ends came to 12 bases. This CDR3 comprises 14 residues. The CDR3 DNA reads TGTGCCAGCAGCCCGAGGACACAAAACTATGGCTACACCTTC. Residues: CASSPRTQNYGYTF. The complete variable domain, with remaining parts taken from reference TRBV5-4 and TRBJ1-2, reads ETGVTQSPTHLIKTRGQQVTLRCSSQSGHNTVSWYQQALGQGPQFIFQYYREEENGRGNFPPRFSGLQFPNYSSELNVNALELDDSALYLCASSPRTQNYGYTFGSGTRLTVV.

J is TRBJ2-3 and V is TRBV11-2; tentative D call: TRBD2 (5 bases). In germline, CDR1 is SGHAT, CDR2 FQNNGV. The V and J ends lost 1 base and 6 bases respectively, with 11 bases between them. The CDR3 loop spans 14 amino acids. For the CDR3, the DNA is TGTGCCAGCAGCTTAGTTCTAGCTGGGGATACGCAGTATTTT. Translated, it gives CASSLVLAGDTQYF.

The V gene is TRBV12-3 or TRBV12-4, the J gene TRBJ2-2; D not resolved. Trimming left V 5 bases short and J 7 bases short, with 11 bases between. The CDR3 spans 13 residues. CDR3: CASSLRSGGELFF. In nucleotides, the CDR3 is TGTGCCAGCAGTCTTCGATCGGGCGGGGAGCTGTTTTTT.

This sequence joins TRBV2 and TRBJ1-6, with D possibly matching TRBD1 (6 bases). From germline, CDR1 is SNHLY and CDR2 FYNNEI. Deletions cut 3 bases from V and 5 bases from J, with 11 bases between. This CDR3 has 15 amino acids. CDR3 coding DNA: TGTGCCAGCAGTGATAGGGGGACGAATAATTCACCCCTCCACTTT. This codes for CASSDRGTNNSPLHF.

V usage is TRBV5-1 and J usage is TRBJ2-3; D may be TRBD1 (5 bases). The V gene's germline CDR1 is SGHRS and CDR2 YFSETQ. Trimming took off 0 bases at V and 1 base at J, with 12 bases between the two ends. CDR3 length: 16 residues. The CDR3 loop is CASSLGVGDRTDTQYF. The CDR3 DNA reads as TGCGCCAGCAGCTTGGGGGTAGGGGATCGCACAGATACGCAGTATTTT.

The rearrangement uses TRBV28 and TRBJ1-4; 12 bases agree with TRBD1. The CDR3 runs 16 residues. Germline V gene data show CDR1 as MDHEN and CDR2 as SYDVKM. After removal of 5 bases from V and 8 bases from J, the junction contained 9 bases not matched to a gene. CDR3 sequence reads: CASSAPGQGAGEKLFF. For the CDR3, the DNA is TGTGCCAGCAGTGCTCCGGGACAGGGGGCTGGAGAAAAACTGTTTTTT.